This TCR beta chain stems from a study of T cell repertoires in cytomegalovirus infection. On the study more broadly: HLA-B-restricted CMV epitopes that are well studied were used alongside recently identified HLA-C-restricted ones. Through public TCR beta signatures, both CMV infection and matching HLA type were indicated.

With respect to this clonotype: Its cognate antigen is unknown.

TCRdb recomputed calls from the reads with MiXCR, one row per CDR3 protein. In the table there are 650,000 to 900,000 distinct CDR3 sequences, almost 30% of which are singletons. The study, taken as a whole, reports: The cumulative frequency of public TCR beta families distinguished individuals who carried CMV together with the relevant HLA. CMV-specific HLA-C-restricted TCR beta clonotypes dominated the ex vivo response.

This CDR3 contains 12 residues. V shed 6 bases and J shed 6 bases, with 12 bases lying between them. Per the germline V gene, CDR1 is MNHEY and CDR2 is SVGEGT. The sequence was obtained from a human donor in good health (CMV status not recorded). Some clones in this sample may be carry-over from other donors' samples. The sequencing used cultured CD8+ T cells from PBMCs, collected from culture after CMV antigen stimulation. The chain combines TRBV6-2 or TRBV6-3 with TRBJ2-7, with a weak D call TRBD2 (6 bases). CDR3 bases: TGTGCCAGCAGCCCCGGAGGGATCGAGCAGTACGTC. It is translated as CASSPGGIEQYV.